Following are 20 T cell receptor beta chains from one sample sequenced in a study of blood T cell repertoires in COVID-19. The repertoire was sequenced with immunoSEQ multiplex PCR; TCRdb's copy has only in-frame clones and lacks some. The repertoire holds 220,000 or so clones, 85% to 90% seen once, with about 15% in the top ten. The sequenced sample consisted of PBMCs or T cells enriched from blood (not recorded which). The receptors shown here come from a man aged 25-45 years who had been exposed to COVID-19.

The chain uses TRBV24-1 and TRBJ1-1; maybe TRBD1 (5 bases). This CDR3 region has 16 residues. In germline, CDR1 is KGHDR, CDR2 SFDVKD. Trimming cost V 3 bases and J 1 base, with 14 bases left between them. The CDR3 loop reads CATSDRVLQENTEAFF. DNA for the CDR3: TGTGCCACCAGTGATCGGGTCTTACAGGAGAACACTGAAGCTTTCTTT.

The CDR3 spells CASSQDRGRPQHF. CDR3 nucleotide sequence: TGCGCCAGCAGCCAAGACAGGGGGCGTCCCCAGCATTTT. V gene TRBV4-3 combines with J gene TRBJ1-5, with 8 bases identical to TRBD1. Germline V gene sequence: CDR1 LGHNA, CDR2 YSLEER. With 0 bases clipped from V and 10 bases from J, the junction kept 2 bases outside the gene matches. The CDR3 has 13 residues.

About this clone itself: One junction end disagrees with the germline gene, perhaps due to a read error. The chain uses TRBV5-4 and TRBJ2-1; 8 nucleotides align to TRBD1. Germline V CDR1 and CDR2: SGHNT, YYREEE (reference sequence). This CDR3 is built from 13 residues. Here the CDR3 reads CACRGRTYNEQFF. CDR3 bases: TGTGCCTGCAGGGGGCGTACCTACAATGAGCAGTTCTTC.

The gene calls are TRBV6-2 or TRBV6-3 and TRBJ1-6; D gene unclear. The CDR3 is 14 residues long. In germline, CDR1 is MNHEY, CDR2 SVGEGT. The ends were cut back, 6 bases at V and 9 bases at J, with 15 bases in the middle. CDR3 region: CASRPDVGASPLHF. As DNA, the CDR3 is TGTGCCAGCAGACCTGACGTGGGAGCTTCACCCCTCCACTTT.

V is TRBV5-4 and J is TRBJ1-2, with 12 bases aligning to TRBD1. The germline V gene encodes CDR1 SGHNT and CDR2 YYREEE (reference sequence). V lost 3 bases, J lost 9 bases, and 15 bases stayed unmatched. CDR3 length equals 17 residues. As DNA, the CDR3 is TGTGCCAGCAGCTACGCTGTGGGACAGGGGGCGCCTGATCGCTACACCTTC. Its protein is CASSYAVGQGAPDRYTF.

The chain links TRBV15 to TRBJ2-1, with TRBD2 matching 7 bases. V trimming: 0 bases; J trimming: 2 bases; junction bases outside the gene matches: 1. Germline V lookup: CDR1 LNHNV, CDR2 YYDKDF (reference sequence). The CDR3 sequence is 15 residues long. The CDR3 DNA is TGTGCCACCAGCAGAGACCGGGGGGCCTACAATGAGCAGTTCTTC. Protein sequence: CATSRDRGAYNEQFF.

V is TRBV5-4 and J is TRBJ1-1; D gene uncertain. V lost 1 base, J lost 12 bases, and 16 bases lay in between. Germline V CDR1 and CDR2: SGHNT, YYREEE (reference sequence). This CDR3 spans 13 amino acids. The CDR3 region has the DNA TGTGCCAGCAGCTTGAACGGCTCCCCGAGGTCTTTCTTT. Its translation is CASSLNGSPRSFF. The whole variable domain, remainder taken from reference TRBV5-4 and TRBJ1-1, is ETGVTQSPTHLIKTRGQQVTLRCSSQSGHNTVSWYQQALGQGPQFIFQYYREEENGRGNFPPRFSGLQFPNYSSELNVNALELDDSALYLCASSLNGSPRSFFGQGTRLTVV.

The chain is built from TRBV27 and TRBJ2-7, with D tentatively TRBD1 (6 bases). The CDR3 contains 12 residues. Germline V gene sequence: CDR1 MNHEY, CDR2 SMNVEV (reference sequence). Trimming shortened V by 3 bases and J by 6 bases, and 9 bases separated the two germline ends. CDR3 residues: CASSFRGSEQYF. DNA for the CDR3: TGTGCCAGCAGTTTTAGGGGGAGCGAGCAGTACTTC.

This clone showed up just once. The CDR3 nucleotides are TGTGCCAGCAGCAAACATCAGGGTGGGATTGAAGCTTTCTTT. Translation gives CASSKHQGGIEAFF. The V and J genes are TRBV21-1 and TRBJ1-1; the table's D call, TRBD1, was not checked against the DNA. TRBV21-1 is classified as a pseudogene. This CDR3 comprises 14 residues.

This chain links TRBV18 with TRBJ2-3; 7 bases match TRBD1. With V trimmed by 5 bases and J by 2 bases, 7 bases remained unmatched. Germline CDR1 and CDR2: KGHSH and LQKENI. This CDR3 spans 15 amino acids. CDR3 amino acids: CASSTGTASTDTQYF. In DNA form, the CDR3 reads TGTGCCAGCTCAACCGGGACAGCATCCACAGATACGCAGTATTTT.

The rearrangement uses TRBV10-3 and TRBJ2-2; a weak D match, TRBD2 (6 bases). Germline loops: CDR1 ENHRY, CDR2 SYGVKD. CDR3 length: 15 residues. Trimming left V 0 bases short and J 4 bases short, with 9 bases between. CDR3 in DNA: TGTGCCATCAGTGAGTCTCGGCGGGGCACCGGGGAGCTGTTTTTT. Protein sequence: CAISESRRGTGELFF.

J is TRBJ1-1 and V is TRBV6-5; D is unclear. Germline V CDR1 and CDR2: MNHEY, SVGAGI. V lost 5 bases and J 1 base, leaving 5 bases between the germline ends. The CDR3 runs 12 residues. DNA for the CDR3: TGTGCCAGCAGTCTCTCGAACACTGAAGCTTTCTTT. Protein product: CASSLSNTEAFF.

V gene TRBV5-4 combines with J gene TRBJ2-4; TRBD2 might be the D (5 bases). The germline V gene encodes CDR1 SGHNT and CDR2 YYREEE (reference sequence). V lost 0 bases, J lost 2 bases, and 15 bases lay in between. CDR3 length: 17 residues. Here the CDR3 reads CASSLAFGPGTKNIQYF. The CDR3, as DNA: TGTGCCAGCAGCTTGGCCTTTGGGCCGGGGACCAAAAACATTCAGTACTTC.

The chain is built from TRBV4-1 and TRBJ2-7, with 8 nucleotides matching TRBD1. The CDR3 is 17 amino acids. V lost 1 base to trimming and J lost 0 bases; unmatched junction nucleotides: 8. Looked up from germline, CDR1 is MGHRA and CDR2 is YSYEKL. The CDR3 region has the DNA TGCGCCAGCAGCCAAGGGCCAAGACAGGGGAGCTCCTACGAGCAGTACTTC. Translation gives CASSQGPRQGSSYEQYF.

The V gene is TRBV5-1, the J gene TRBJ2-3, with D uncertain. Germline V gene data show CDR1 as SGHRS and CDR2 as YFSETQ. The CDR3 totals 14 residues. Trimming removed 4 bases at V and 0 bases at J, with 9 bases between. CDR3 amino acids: CASSRWQSTDTQYF. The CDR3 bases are TGCGCCAGCAGCCGATGGCAGAGCACAGATACGCAGTATTTT.

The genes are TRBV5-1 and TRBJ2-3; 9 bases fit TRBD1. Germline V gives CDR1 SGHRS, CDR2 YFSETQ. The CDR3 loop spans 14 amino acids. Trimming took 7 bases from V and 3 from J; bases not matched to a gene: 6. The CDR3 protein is CASGGQGRTDTQYF. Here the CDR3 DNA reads TGCGCCAGCGGGGGACAGGGAAGGACAGATACGCAGTATTTT.

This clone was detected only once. CDR3 bases: TGCAGTGCTCTCCAAGAGACCCAGTACTTC. This gives the protein CSALQETQYF. The V call is TRBV20-1, the J call TRBJ2-5; the D is unclear. The CDR3 is 10 residues long. CDR1 and CDR2 from the germline V gene are DFQATT and SNEGSKA (reference sequence). V lost 5 bases and J 1 base, leaving 2 bases between the germline ends.

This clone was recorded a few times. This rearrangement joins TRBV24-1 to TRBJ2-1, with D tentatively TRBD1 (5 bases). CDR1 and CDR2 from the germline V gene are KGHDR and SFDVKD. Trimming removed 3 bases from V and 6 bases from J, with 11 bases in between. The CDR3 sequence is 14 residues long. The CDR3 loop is CATSDPDRINEQFF. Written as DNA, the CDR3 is TGTGCCACCAGTGATCCCGACAGAATCAATGAGCAGTTCTTC.

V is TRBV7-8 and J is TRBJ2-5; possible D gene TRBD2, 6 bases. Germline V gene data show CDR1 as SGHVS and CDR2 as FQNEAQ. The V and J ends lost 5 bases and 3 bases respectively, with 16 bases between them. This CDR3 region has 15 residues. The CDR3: CASSRAGTAKETQYF. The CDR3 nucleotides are TGTGCCAGCAGCCGCGCCGGGACTGCCAAAGAGACCCAGTACTTC.

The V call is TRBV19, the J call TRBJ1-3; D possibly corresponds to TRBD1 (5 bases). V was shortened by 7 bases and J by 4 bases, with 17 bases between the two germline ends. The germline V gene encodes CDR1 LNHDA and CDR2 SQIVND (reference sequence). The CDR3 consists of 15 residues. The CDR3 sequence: CASTPRGGSGNTIYF. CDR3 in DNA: TGTGCCAGTACCCCGCGCGGGGGATCGGGAAACACCATATATTTT. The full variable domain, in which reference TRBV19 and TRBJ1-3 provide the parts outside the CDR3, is DGGITQSPKYLFRKEGQNVTLSCEQNLNHDAMYWYRQDPGQGLRLIYYSQIVNDFQKGDIAEGYSVSREKKESFPLTVTSAQKNPTAFYLCASTPRGGSGNTIYFGEGSWLTVV.